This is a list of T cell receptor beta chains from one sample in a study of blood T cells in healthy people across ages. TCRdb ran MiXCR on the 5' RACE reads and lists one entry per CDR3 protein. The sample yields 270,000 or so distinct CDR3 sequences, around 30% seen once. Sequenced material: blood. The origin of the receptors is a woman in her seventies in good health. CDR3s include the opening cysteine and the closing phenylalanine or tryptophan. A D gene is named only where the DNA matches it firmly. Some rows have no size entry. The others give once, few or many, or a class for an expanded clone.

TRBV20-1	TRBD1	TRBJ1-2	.	CSARDLGQGRSYGYTF	TGCAGTGCTAGAGATCTAGGACAGGGGCGTAGCTATGGCTACACCTTC
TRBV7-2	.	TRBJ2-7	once	CASSLRARTPTGEQYF	TGTGCCAGCAGCTTAAGAGCCAGGACACCCACCGGGGAGCAGTACTTC
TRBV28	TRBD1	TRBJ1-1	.	CAGSHGDRGRNTEAFF	TGTGCCGGCAGTCATGGAGACAGGGGCCGTAACACTGAAGCTTTCTTT
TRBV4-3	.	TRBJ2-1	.	CASSQDRSDSSYNEQFF	TGCGCCAGCAGCCAAGATCGCAGCGATAGCTCCTACAATGAGCAGTTCTTC
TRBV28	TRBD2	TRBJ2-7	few	CASSFSYGTSGYEQYF	TGTGCCAGCAGTTTTTCCTACGGGACTAGCGGGTACGAGCAGTACTTC
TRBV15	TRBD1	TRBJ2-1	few	CATSRNQGAGGNEQFF	TGTGCCACCAGCAGGAATCAGGGGGCCGGTGGGAATGAGCAGTTCTTC
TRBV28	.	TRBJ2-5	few	CASEQLYTQYF	TGTGCCAGCGAACAGCTGTATACCCAGTACTTC
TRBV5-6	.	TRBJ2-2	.	CASSFGTYTGELFF	TGTGCCAGCAGCTTCGGGACGTACACCGGGGAGCTGTTTTTT
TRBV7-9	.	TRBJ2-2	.	CASSVSGPTQELFF	TGTGCCAGCAGCGTATCAGGGCCCACGCAAGAGCTGTTTTTT
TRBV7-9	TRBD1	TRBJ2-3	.	CASSYWTGTTDTQCF	TGTGCCAGCAGCTATTGGACAGGAACCACAGATACGCAGTGTTTT
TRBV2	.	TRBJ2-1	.	CASSVTFRSHNEQFF	TGTGCCAGCAGTGTGACATTCAGGTCCCACAATGAGCAGTTCTTC
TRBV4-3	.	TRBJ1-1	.	CASSQGRTTNTEAFF	TGCGCCAGCAGCCAAGGCAGGACTACGAACACTGAAGCTTTCTTT
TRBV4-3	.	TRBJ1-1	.	CASSQGTDRDSAEAFF	TGCGCCAGCAGCCAAGGTACAGATAGGGATAGCGCTGAAGCTTTCTTT
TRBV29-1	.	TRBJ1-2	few	CSVGGAEANYGYTF	TGCAGCGTTGGGGGGGCCGAAGCTAACTATGGCTACACCTTC
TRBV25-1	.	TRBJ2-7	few	CASSDHNDRASHEQYF	TGTGCCAGCAGTGATCACAACGACCGAGCCTCCCACGAGCAGTACTTC
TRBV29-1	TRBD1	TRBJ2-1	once	CSVGDRVDNEQFF	TGCAGCGTTGGGGACAGGGTGGACAATGAGCAGTTCTTC
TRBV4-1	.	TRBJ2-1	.	CASSPSSGVPYNEQFF	TGCGCCAGCAGCCCGAGCTCTGGGGTCCCCTACAATGAGCAGTTCTTC